Listed below are T cell receptor beta chains from one sample, sequenced in a study of cytomegalovirus exposure and HLA in healthy donors. TCRdb's table, derived via immunoSEQ multiplex PCR, lists solely in-frame clones and lacks some. The data hold 200,000 to 300,000 clones, with about nine tenths observed a single time. Sequenced sample: PBMCs. The receptors were sampled from a woman aged 25 to 45 in good health and CMV-seronegative. Each CDR3 is given with its conserved first and last residue. The order of the fields is CDR3 protein, CDR3 DNA, clone size, J gene, V gene, D gene. The D gene is left open where the match is weak. Clone size is shown for a subset of rows, as once, few, many or a class of expanded clone.

CDR3 protein: CASSIGTSGYYEQYF
CDR3 DNA: TGTGCCAGTAGTATTGGGACTAGCGGCTACTACGAGCAGTACTTC
clone size: NA
J gene: TRBJ2-7
V gene: TRBV19
D gene: TRBD2

CDR3 protein: CASSLSRTGGGYEQYF
CDR3 DNA: TGTGCCAGCAGCTTATCCCGGACAGGGGGCGGGTACGAGCAGTACTTC
clone size: NA
J gene: TRBJ2-7
V gene: TRBV7-2
D gene: TRBD1

CDR3 protein: CAGVEDRYVTEAFF
CDR3 DNA: TGTGCCGGAGTAGAGGACAGGTATGTGACTGAAGCTTTCTTT
clone size: NA
J gene: TRBJ1-1
V gene: TRBV7-9
D gene: TRBD1

CDR3 protein: CASTYGTITDTQYF
CDR3 DNA: TGTGCCAGCACCTACGGTACTATCACAGATACGCAGTATTTT
clone size: NA
J gene: TRBJ2-3
V gene: TRBV6-6
D gene: NA

CDR3 protein: CASSSGQGTGELFF
CDR3 DNA: TGTGCCAGCAGCTCGGGACAGGGAACCGGGGAGCTGTTTTTT
clone size: NA
J gene: TRBJ2-2
V gene: TRBV7-3
D gene: TRBD1

CDR3 protein: CASSSDTHPTEAFF
CDR3 DNA: TGTGCCAGCAGTTCAGACACCCACCCCACTGAAGCTTTCTTT
clone size: NA
J gene: TRBJ1-1
V gene: TRBV6-5
D gene: NA

CDR3 protein: CSAKLGTSGRISKNIQYF
CDR3 DNA: TGCAGCGCCAAACTGGGGACTAGCGGGAGAATTAGCAAAAACATTCAGTACTTC
clone size: once
J gene: TRBJ2-4
V gene: TRBV29-1
D gene: TRBD2

CDR3 protein: CASSSRDSHNEQFF
CDR3 DNA: TGTGCCAGCAGTTCCCGGGACTCCCACAATGAGCAGTTCTTC
clone size: NA
J gene: TRBJ2-1
V gene: TRBV28
D gene: NA

CDR3 protein: CASSTRKGAGTGELFF
CDR3 DNA: TGTGCCAGTAGTACGCGAAAAGGGGCAGGGACCGGGGAGCTGTTTTTT
clone size: NA
J gene: TRBJ2-2
V gene: TRBV19
D gene: NA

CDR3 protein: CASSLGLDTQYF
CDR3 DNA: TGTGCCAGCAGCTTGGGACTGGATACGCAGTATTTT
clone size: few
J gene: TRBJ2-3
V gene: TRBV5-5
D gene: NA

CDR3 protein: CASSPGTASYEQYF
CDR3 DNA: TGCGCCAGCAGTCCCGGGACAGCCTCCTACGAGCAGTACTTC
clone size: NA
J gene: TRBJ2-7
V gene: TRBV4-3
D gene: TRBD1

CDR3 protein: CASSPGYEQFF
CDR3 DNA: TGTGCCAGCAGCCCGGGCTATGAGCAGTTCTTC
clone size: NA
J gene: TRBJ2-1
V gene: TRBV14
D gene: NA

CDR3 protein: CASSREYEQYF
CDR3 DNA: TGTGCCAGCAGCCGAGAATACGAGCAGTACTTC
clone size: NA
J gene: TRBJ2-7
V gene: TRBV28
D gene: NA

CDR3 protein: CASSLITTSSYNEQFF
CDR3 DNA: TGCGCCAGCAGCTTGATCACTACCAGCTCCTACAATGAGCAGTTCTTC
clone size: NA
J gene: TRBJ2-1
V gene: TRBV5-1
D gene: NA

CDR3 protein: CASSLLQGAETQYF
CDR3 DNA: TGTGCCAGCAGTTTATTACAGGGGGCAGAGACCCAGTACTTC
clone size: once
J gene: TRBJ2-5
V gene: TRBV27
D gene: TRBD1

CDR3 protein: CASTQLGFRDSHQPQHF
CDR3 DNA: TGTGCCAGCACCCAACTAGGGTTCCGGGACAGCCATCAGCCCCAGCATTTT
clone size: NA
J gene: TRBJ1-5
V gene: TRBV28
D gene: TRBD1

CDR3 protein: CASSQDRGGGTDTQYF
CDR3 DNA: TGCGCCAGCAGCCAAGATCGAGGGGGGGGGACAGATACGCAGTATTTT
clone size: NA
J gene: TRBJ2-3
V gene: TRBV4-3
D gene: NA

CDR3 protein: CSVEGGGYGYTF
CDR3 DNA: TGCAGCGTTGAAGGGGGCGGCTATGGCTACACCTTC
clone size: NA
J gene: TRBJ1-2
V gene: TRBV29-1
D gene: NA

CDR3 protein: CASSLGGGRSGYEQYF
CDR3 DNA: TGTGCCAGCAGCTTAGGGGGCGGGAGATCTGGGTACGAGCAGTACTTC
clone size: NA
J gene: TRBJ2-7
V gene: TRBV7-2
D gene: TRBD2

CDR3 protein: CASSHQSGPWGTEAFF
CDR3 DNA: TGTGCCAGCAGCCACCAATCCGGGCCCTGGGGCACTGAAGCTTTCTTT
clone size: NA
J gene: TRBJ1-1
V gene: TRBV28
D gene: NA

CDR3 protein: CASRQQGLVYNEQFF
CDR3 DNA: TGTGCCAGCAGGCAACAGGGACTAGTTTACAATGAGCAGTTCTTC
clone size: NA
J gene: TRBJ2-1
V gene: TRBV2
D gene: TRBD2

CDR3 protein: CASSRAGAVTSATDTQYF
CDR3 DNA: TGTGCCAGCAGTCGGGCTGGGGCAGTTACCTCAGCCACAGATACGCAGTATTTT
clone size: NA
J gene: TRBJ2-3
V gene: TRBV5-4
D gene: NA

CDR3 protein: CATSRAGTGVSVKQYF
CDR3 DNA: TGTGCCACCAGCAGAGCCGGGACAGGGGTCAGTGTGAAGCAGTACTTC
clone size: NA
J gene: TRBJ2-7
V gene: TRBV15
D gene: TRBD1

CDR3 protein: CASSLGTDSNEQFF
CDR3 DNA: TGTGCCAGCAGTTTGGGGACGGACAGCAATGAGCAGTTCTTC
clone size: once
J gene: TRBJ2-1
V gene: TRBV6-4
D gene: NA

CDR3 protein: CASSPLDRESGELFF
CDR3 DNA: TGTGCCAGCAGTCCTTTGGACAGGGAGTCCGGGGAGCTGTTTTTT
clone size: NA
J gene: TRBJ2-2
V gene: TRBV27
D gene: TRBD1

CDR3 protein: CASSLASGPSSYEQYF
CDR3 DNA: TGTGCCAGCAGCTTAGCGAGCGGGCCAAGCTCCTACGAGCAGTACTTC
clone size: NA
J gene: TRBJ2-7
V gene: TRBV7-9
D gene: NA

CDR3 protein: CASSLGLAEHQETQYF
CDR3 DNA: TGTGCCAGCAGCTTAGGGCTAGCGGAACACCAAGAGACCCAGTACTTC
clone size: NA
J gene: TRBJ2-5
V gene: TRBV7-3
D gene: TRBD2

CDR3 protein: CATAGVDTAIYEQYF
CDR3 DNA: TGTGCCACCGCCGGGGTTGACACAGCCATCTACGAGCAGTACTTC
clone size: NA
J gene: TRBJ2-7
V gene: TRBV10-3
D gene: NA

CDR3 protein: CASSPDEVGSYNEQFF
CDR3 DNA: TGCGCCAGCAGCCCGGACGAGGTTGGCTCCTACAATGAGCAGTTCTTC
clone size: NA
J gene: TRBJ2-1
V gene: TRBV5-1
D gene: NA

CDR3 protein: CASSSTVYSNQPQHF
CDR3 DNA: TGTGCCAGCAGCTCGACAGTATATAGCAATCAGCCCCAGCATTTT
clone size: once
J gene: TRBJ1-5
V gene: TRBV27
D gene: NA

CDR3 protein: CASSSTQQGRGEKLFF
CDR3 DNA: TGTGCCAGCAGCTCCACACAACAGGGGAGAGGGGAAAAACTGTTTTTT
clone size: NA
J gene: TRBJ1-4
V gene: TRBV7-3
D gene: TRBD1

CDR3 protein: CASSYRDPSPGKLFF
CDR3 DNA: TGTGCCAGCAGCTACCGGGACCCCTCCCCGGGGAAACTGTTTTTT
clone size: NA
J gene: TRBJ1-4
V gene: TRBV7-8
D gene: NA

CDR3 protein: CSARDLLAQHF
CDR3 DNA: TGCAGTGCTAGAGATCTTTTGGCCCAGCATTTT
clone size: NA
J gene: TRBJ1-5
V gene: TRBV20-1
D gene: NA

CDR3 protein: CASSSQGLMFF
CDR3 DNA: TGTGCCAGCAGCTCACAGGGATTAATGTTTTTT
clone size: NA
J gene: TRBJ1-4
V gene: TRBV6-1
D gene: NA

CDR3 protein: CASSLGQMNTGELFF
CDR3 DNA: TGTGCCAGCAGCTTGGGACAGATGAACACCGGGGAGCTGTTTTTT
clone size: NA
J gene: TRBJ2-2
V gene: TRBV5-6
D gene: NA

CDR3 protein: CASRRTSGMGTGELFF
CDR3 DNA: TGTGCCAGCAGACGGACTAGCGGGATGGGCACCGGGGAGCTGTTTTTT
clone size: NA
J gene: TRBJ2-2
V gene: TRBV6-6
D gene: TRBD2

CDR3 protein: CASSLTSGSLGTGELFF
CDR3 DNA: TGCGCCAGCAGCTTGACTAGCGGGTCTCTCGGGACCGGGGAGCTGTTTTTT
clone size: NA
J gene: TRBJ2-2
V gene: TRBV5-1
D gene: TRBD2

CDR3 protein: CASSRAGTENQPQHF
CDR3 DNA: TGTGCCAGCAGTAGAGCCGGGACAGAAAATCAGCCCCAGCATTTT
clone size: NA
J gene: TRBJ1-5
V gene: TRBV6-5
D gene: TRBD1

CDR3 protein: CASSLIGQGGYNEQFF
CDR3 DNA: TGTGCCAGCAGCTTAATTGGACAGGGGGGCTACAATGAGCAGTTCTTC
clone size: few
J gene: TRBJ2-1
V gene: TRBV7-3
D gene: TRBD1

CDR3 protein: CASSLGPYTGELFF
CDR3 DNA: TGCGCCAGCAGCCTGGGACCTTACACCGGGGAGCTGTTTTTT
clone size: NA
J gene: TRBJ2-2
V gene: TRBV5-1
D gene: NA

CDR3 protein: CASSGFLEQYF
CDR3 DNA: TGTGCCAGCAGCGGCTTCCTCGAGCAGTACTTC
clone size: NA
J gene: TRBJ2-7
V gene: TRBV5-6
D gene: NA

CDR3 protein: CASSQTLPSDGYTF
CDR3 DNA: TGCGCCAGCAGCCAGACACTCCCTAGCGATGGCTACACCTTC
clone size: once
J gene: TRBJ1-2
V gene: TRBV4-1
D gene: NA

CDR3 protein: CASSQDLYRERNEQFF
CDR3 DNA: TGCGCCAGCAGCCAAGATTTGTACCGGGAACGCAATGAGCAGTTCTTC
clone size: once
J gene: TRBJ2-1
V gene: TRBV4-3
D gene: NA

CDR3 protein: CASSLRGRVNEQYF
CDR3 DNA: TGTGCCAGCAGTCTGCGCGGGAGGGTCAACGAGCAGTACTTC
clone size: NA
J gene: TRBJ2-7
V gene: TRBV27
D gene: TRBD2

CDR3 protein: CASSFAARYDEQYF
CDR3 DNA: TGTGCCAGCAGTTTTGCCGCTCGATATGACGAGCAGTACTTC
clone size: NA
J gene: TRBJ2-7
V gene: TRBV27
D gene: NA

CDR3 protein: CASSTNGGIQETQYF
CDR3 DNA: TGTGCCAGTAGTACCAACGGGGGTATTCAAGAGACCCAGTACTTC
clone size: once
J gene: TRBJ2-5
V gene: TRBV19
D gene: NA

CDR3 protein: CASSIGRLAGVYNEQFF
CDR3 DNA: TGTGCCAGTAGTATAGGGCGTCTAGCGGGGGTATACAATGAGCAGTTCTTC
clone size: NA
J gene: TRBJ2-1
V gene: TRBV19
D gene: TRBD2

CDR3 protein: CASSFQETSNADTQYF
CDR3 DNA: TGTGCCAGCAGTTTCCAAGAGACTAGTAACGCAGATACGCAGTATTTT
clone size: NA
J gene: TRBJ2-3
V gene: TRBV28
D gene: NA

CDR3 protein: CASRPGQTSTDTQYF
CDR3 DNA: TGTGCCAGCAGACCCGGACAAACTAGCACAGATACGCAGTATTTT
clone size: NA
J gene: TRBJ2-3
V gene: TRBV28
D gene: NA

CDR3 protein: CASSLGGAGVSYEQYF
CDR3 DNA: TGTGCCAGCAGCTTGGGTGGGGCGGGAGTCTCCTACGAGCAGTACTTC
clone size: NA
J gene: TRBJ2-7
V gene: TRBV5-4
D gene: TRBD2

CDR3 protein: CASSFTGAGGYTF
CDR3 DNA: TGTGCCAGCAGCTTTACGGGGGCGGGTGGCTACACCTTC
clone size: NA
J gene: TRBJ1-2
V gene: TRBV11-3
D gene: NA